The rows below give T cell receptor beta chains drawn from one sample of a study of cytomegalovirus exposure and HLA in healthy donors. Here immunoSEQ multiplex PCR was the method, and the copy in TCRdb shows in-frame clones only, minus some. This table has some 65,000 clones, approximately 60% appearing once. The sample consisted of PBMCs. These receptors came from a man aged 30 to 39 in good health and CMV-seronegative. CDR3s include the opening cysteine and the closing phenylalanine or tryptophan. The D gene is left open where the match is weak. For some rows the clone size is stated as once, few or many, or as a class when expanded; others skip it.

D	size	V	J	DNA	CDR3
.	.	TRBV14	TRBJ2-7	TGTGCCAGCAGCCAAGTTCCCAGGGTAAACGAGCAGTACTTC	CASSQVPRVNEQYF
.	.	TRBV19	TRBJ1-1	TGTGCCAGTAACTTCAAGGGGACTGAAGCTTTCTTT	CASNFKGTEAFF
TRBD1	few	TRBV12-5	TRBJ1-1	TGTGCTAGTGGTACCTTACGGACAGGGGCAGTAGTATTAGTTGCTTTCTTT	CASGTLRTGAVVLVAFF
.	few	TRBV5-1	TRBJ2-2	TGCGCCAGCAGCTTTTTACTTAATCCGGAGACCGGGGAGCTGTTTTTT	CASSFLLNPETGELFF
TRBD2	.	TRBV2	TRBJ2-7	TGTGCCAGCAGTGAACATCAGCGGGGTAACGAGCAGTACTTC	CASSEHQRGNEQYF
TRBD2	few	TRBV6-5	TRBJ2-3	TGTGCCAGCGGGACTAGCGGAAGGGATACGCAGTATTTT	CASGTSGRDTQYF
.	.	TRBV19	TRBJ2-5	TGTGCCAGTAGTATAGATCCACAGGGAGAGACCCAGTACTTC	CASSIDPQGETQYF
TRBD1	few	TRBV6-5	TRBJ1-1	TGTGCCAGCGCAGCAGCGACAGGGATGAACACTGAAGCTTTCTTT	CASAAATGMNTEAFF
TRBD1	once	TRBV7-2	TRBJ2-2	TGTGCCACTCCAGGGGGTAACACCGGGGAGCTGTTTTTT	CATPGGNTGELFF
.	.	TRBV7-9	TRBJ1-2	TGTGCCAGCAGCTCCGCTACGGGAGGCTATGGCTACACCTTC	CASSSATGGYGYTF
TRBD2	.	TRBV29-1	TRBJ2-3	TGCAGCGTTGAAGGAATTAGCGGGGGGGCGGCAAATACGCAGTATTTT	CSVEGISGGAANTQYF
TRBD1	once	TRBV19	TRBJ1-6	TGTGCCAGTAGTATCGGGACAGACAATTCACCCCTCCACTTT	CASSIGTDNSPLHF
TRBD1	.	TRBV19	TRBJ1-1	TGTGCCAGTAGTAACGACAGGGGGAACACTGAAGCTTTCTTT	CASSNDRGNTEAFF
.	few	TRBV27	TRBJ1-1	TGTGCCAGCGGAGCGCGACAGTTGAACACTGAAGCTTTCTTT	CASGARQLNTEAFF
TRBD1	few	TRBV5-8	TRBJ1-1	TGTGCCAGCAGCTTGGTGGGGACAGGGGGACACACTGAAGCTTTCTTT	CASSLVGTGGHTEAFF
.	.	TRBV7-8	TRBJ2-5	TGTGCCAGCAGCCGCACTACTAGCAGGGCCCAAGAGACCCAGTACTTC	CASSRTTSRAQETQYF
TRBD2	few	TRBV4-1	TRBJ2-5	TGCGCCAGCAGCCAAGTCGGCGGGAGACGCCGTGAAGCGGGGGTGACCCAGTACTTC	CASSQVGGRRREAGVTQYF
.	.	TRBV7-9	TRBJ1-1	TGTGCCAGCAGCTTAGGTAAGAACACTGAAGCTTTCTTT	CASSLGKNTEAFF
TRBD2	few	TRBV5-1	TRBJ2-7	TGCGCCAGCAGCAGAGGACTAGCGGGAGAGCAGTACTTC	CASSRGLAGEQYF